The 27 T cell receptor beta chains in this list originate from one sample, sequenced in a study of T cell responses to AZD1222 COVID-19 vaccine (dated by TCRdb to about 2021). What the time point label conveys for this sample: baseline before first vaccination. The method was the immunoSEQ multiplex PCR assay. TCRdb took over this immuneACCESS table, retaining in-frame rearrangements with V and J assigned. Such tables are incomplete; in checked studies, under half of the missing clones stem from an unresolved V gene, and the remainder is unexplained. The sample data list around 140,000 clones, and 90% of these were observed just once. Of the sample, 1.5% to 2% is held by the ten largest clones. Sequencing used peripheral blood, obtained on day 0 of AZD1222 vaccination. These receptors came from an adult in good health.

V is TRBV7-2 and J is TRBJ1-3, with 8 bases fitting TRBD1. CDR3 length equals 18 residues. CDR1 is SGHTA and CDR2 is FQGNSA in the germline V gene. The ends lost 2 bases at V and 3 bases at J; junction bases unmatched: 12. The DNA for the CDR3 is TGTGCCAGCAGCTTACTGATTCCAGGGGGCGCCTTTGGAAACACCATATATTTT. As protein: CASSLLIPGGAFGNTIYF.

The V gene is TRBV12-2, the J gene TRBJ1-5; the listed D gene, TRBD1, was not tested against the DNA. TRBV12-2 is a pseudogene segment. The CDR3 runs 18 residues. The CDR3 here is CASRLALKGAVSNQPQHF. The DNA of the CDR3 is TGTGCAAGTCGCTTAGCGCTAAAGGGGGCAGTTAGCAATCAGCCCCAGCATTTT.

J is TRBJ2-1 and V is TRBV27; unclear D gene. The CDR3 totals 12 residues. Deletions cut 2 bases from V and 6 bases from J, with 5 bases between. The germline V gene encodes CDR1 MNHEY and CDR2 SMNVEV (reference sequence). CDR3 in DNA: TGTGCCAGCAGTTTAGGCCCCAATGAGCAGTTCTTC. Translation gives CASSLGPNEQFF.

The chain uses TRBV5-1 and TRBJ2-2, with D possibly being TRBD1 or TRBD2 (5 bases each). The CDR3 is 15 amino acids. V was cut by 0 bases and J by 4 bases, with 10 bases left in between. Germline CDR1 and CDR2: SGHRS and YFSETQ. CDR3 coding DNA: TGCGCCAGCAGCTTGGGGGACCTAATCACCGGGGAGCTGTTTTTT. It specifies CASSLGDLITGELFF. Full variable domain (remainder filled in from reference TRBV5-1 and TRBJ2-2): KAGVTQTPRYLIKTRGQQVTLSCSPISGHRSVSWYQQTPGQGLQFLFEYFSETQRNKGNFPGRFSGRQFSNSRSEMNVSTLELGDSALYLCASSLGDLITGELFFGEGSRLTVL.

The chain couples TRBV6-4 to TRBJ1-2; 7 bases line up with TRBD1. CDR1 and CDR2 (germline): MRHNA, SNTAGT. J was trimmed by 8 bases and V by 0 bases; bases with no gene match: 6. The CDR3 extends over 14 amino acids. For the CDR3, the DNA is TGTGCCAGCAGTGACTCGAACAGGGGACAAGGCTACACCTTC. It specifies CASSDSNRGQGYTF.

This chain links TRBV7-3 with TRBJ2-1; D is unresolved. This CDR3 has 15 residues. The germline V gene has CDR1 SGHTA and CDR2 FQGTGA. Trimming cost V 4 bases and J 0 bases, with 10 bases left between them. CDR3 DNA: TGTGCCAGCAGCTCCCGGGCAGTCTCCTACAATGAGCAGTTCTTC. It yields the protein CASSSRAVSYNEQFF.

The V and J genes are TRBV30 and TRBJ2-7; maybe TRBD1 (6 bases). From germline, CDR1 is GTSNPN and CDR2 SVGIG (reference sequence). V shed 0 bases and J shed 9 bases, with 12 bases lying between them. The CDR3 has 12 residues. The CDR3 DNA sequence: TGTGCCTGGAGTGTTATCAGGGGTCGGCAGTACTTC. Protein: CAWSVIRGRQYF.

The gene calls are TRBV7-8 and TRBJ1-5, with D unresolved. The CDR3 has 14 residues. Germline V lookup: CDR1 SGHVS, CDR2 FQNEAQ. With 2 bases removed from V and 8 bases from J, the gap between germline ends came to 13 bases. The CDR3 sequence: CASSLRQAQEPQHF. The CDR3, as DNA: TGTGCCAGCAGCTTACGGCAGGCGCAGGAGCCCCAGCATTTT.

The table lists this clone with a count of one. The J gene is TRBJ1-6, the V gene TRBV11-2, with D unresolved. This CDR3 contains 14 residues. V shed 5 bases and J shed 9 bases, with 14 bases lying between them. Germline CDR1 reads SGHAT; CDR2 reads FQNNGV. The CDR3 DNA reads as TGTGCCAGCAGCCCCCTGGGTGGCATTTCACCCCTCCACTTT. It translates to CASSPLGGISPLHF.

This sequence joins TRBV7-2 and TRBJ2-1, with 9 bases lining up with TRBD1. The CDR3 is 14 amino acids. Germline loops: CDR1 SGHTA, CDR2 FQGNSA. Germline trimming cut 2 bases from V and 5 bases from J; bases unmatched to any gene: 1. The DNA of the CDR3 is TGTGCCAGCAGCTTATGGACAGGGGACAATGAGCAGTTCTTC. It codes for CASSLWTGDNEQFF.

The chain links TRBV7-9 to TRBJ1-2; D is possibly TRBD1 (5 bases). Per germline, CDR1 SEHNR and CDR2 FQNEAQ (reference sequence). The V gene lost 1 base and the J gene lost 6 bases, with 12 bases spanning the gap. CDR3 length: 14 residues. The CDR3 spells CASSLGGGPDGYTF. In DNA, the CDR3 is TGTGCCAGCAGCTTAGGGGGGGGTCCCGATGGCTACACCTTC. Filled out from reference TRBV7-9 and TRBJ1-2, the complete variable domain reads DTGVSQNPRHKITKRGQNVTFRCDPISEHNRLYWYRQTLGQGPEFLTYFQNEAQLEKSRLLSDRFSAERPKGSFSTLEIQRTEQGDSAMYLCASSLGGGPDGYTFGSGTRLTVV.

This chain connects TRBV30 to TRBJ2-7, with D tentatively TRBD1 (6 bases). CDR1 GTSNPN and CDR2 SVGIG come from the germline V gene (reference sequence). This CDR3 has 13 residues. Trimming removed 4 bases from V and 1 base from J, with 11 bases in between. The CDR3 sequence: CAWNEGHSYEQYF. CDR3 bases: TGTGCCTGGAACGAGGGACATTCCTACGAGCAGTACTTC.

The chain links TRBV30 to TRBJ1-5; D not resolved. The CDR3 length is 14 residues. V was clipped by 0 bases and J by 4 bases, with 10 bases between them. The germline gives CDR1 GTSNPN, CDR2 SVGIG (reference sequence). This CDR3 is CAWSVRGGNQPQHF. The CDR3 DNA sequence: TGTGCCTGGAGTGTACGTGGAGGTAATCAGCCCCAGCATTTT.

A note on this clone: This sample includes further DNA sequences coding for the same CDR3. V gene TRBV7-9 combines with J gene TRBJ1-2, with 9 bases fitting TRBD1. The J segment lost 5 bases and the V segment lost 5 bases, leaving 3 bases of the junction unmatched. Germline V lookup: CDR1 SEHNR, CDR2 FQNEAQ (reference sequence). The CDR3 runs to 13 residues. CDR3 DNA: TGTGCCAGCAGCCTGGGACAGGGTTATGGCTACACCTTC. Translated, it gives CASSLGQGYGYTF.

The chain combines TRBV4-2 with TRBJ1-3; TRBD1 might be the D (6 bases). Trimming cost V 0 bases and J 4 bases, with 16 bases left between them. Germline-derived CDR1 and CDR2 are LGHNA and YNFKEQ. The CDR3 is 17 residues long. The DNA of the CDR3 is TGTGCCAGCAGCCAAGAGACAGGTGGCTCTACGGGAAACACCATATATTTT. It specifies CASSQETGGSTGNTIYF.

The V and J genes are TRBV2 and TRBJ1-6, with a weak D call TRBD1 (6 bases). Germline CDR1 and CDR2: SNHLY and FYNNEI. The V and J ends lost 6 bases and 7 bases respectively, with 13 bases between them. This CDR3 is 14 amino acids long. CDR3 residues: CASSATGFNSPLHF. CDR3 nucleotides: TGTGCCAGCAGCGCAACAGGGTTCAATTCACCCCTCCACTTT.

This clone appeared a few times. The chain is built from TRBV27 and TRBJ2-7, with D hard to call. V was shortened by 0 bases and J by 2 bases, with 17 bases between the two germline ends. The CDR3 totals 17 residues. Germline CDR1 reads MNHEY; CDR2 reads SMNVEV (reference sequence). The CDR3 nucleotides read TGTGCCAGCAGTTTATCCCCGATTGCCGCCGCGACCTACGAGCAGTACTTC. It translates to CASSLSPIAAATYEQYF.

The chain has TRBV7-9 and TRBJ2-2, with 10 bases that match TRBD2. CDR1 is SEHNR and CDR2 is FQNEAQ in the germline V gene (reference sequence). Losses at the gene ends were 3 bases for V and 4 bases for J; bases not matched to a gene: 2. This CDR3 is built from 15 residues. CDR3 DNA: TGTGCCAGCAGCTTGGGGACTAGCGCCACCGGGGAGCTGTTTTTT. Translating gives CASSLGTSATGELFF.

V and J are TRBV6-2 or TRBV6-3 and TRBJ2-7; D unresolved. The CDR3 has 15 amino acids. Germline V lookup: CDR1 MNHEY, CDR2 SVGEGT. V lost 0 bases, J lost 3 bases, and 12 bases lay in between. The CDR3 bases are TGTGCCAGCAGTTACTCGGTGTCAGTCGACTACGAGCAGTACTTC. It specifies CASSYSVSVDYEQYF.

This chain joins TRBV11-2 and TRBJ2-1; TRBD2 matches 8 bases. Unmatched junction bases numbered 3, after V lost 1 base and J lost 10 bases. The germline V gene encodes CDR1 SGHAT and CDR2 FQNNGV. The CDR3 loop spans 13 amino acids. CDR3 sequence: CASSLGLAPEQFF. The DNA for the CDR3 is TGTGCCAGCAGCTTAGGACTAGCGCCAGAGCAGTTCTTC.

The rearrangement links TRBV5-4 to TRBJ1-2; 8 bases align to TRBD1. There are 15 residues in the CDR3. The J segment lost 3 bases and the V segment lost 0 bases, leaving 4 bases of the junction unmatched. In germline, CDR1 is SGHNT, CDR2 YYREEE (reference sequence). The CDR3 sequence is CASSLVQGADYGYTF. The CDR3 DNA reads as TGTGCCAGCAGCTTGGTTCAGGGGGCGGACTATGGCTACACCTTC.

V usage is TRBV5-3 and J usage is TRBJ2-7; 7 bases line up with TRBD1. TRBV5-3 is flagged as an ORF with uncertain function. Trimming at V came to 2 bases and at J to 0 bases, leaving 5 bases not matched to a gene. The CDR3 runs to 15 residues. The chain's CDR3 is CARSLPGQSSYEQYF. The CDR3 DNA sequence: TGTGCCAGAAGCTTACCGGGACAGAGCTCCTACGAGCAGTACTTC.

The chain uses TRBV3-1 (or the pseudogene TRBV3-2) and TRBJ2-2, with D tentatively TRBD2 (6 bases). The CDR3 sequence is 13 residues long. V dropped 0 bases and J dropped 8 bases, with 7 bases sitting between them. Germline lookup yields CDR1 LGHDT and CDR2 YNNKEL (reference sequence). CDR3 coding DNA: TGTGCCAGCAGCCAAGATGCGGGGGGGGAGCTGTTTTTT. This encodes CASSQDAGGELFF.

The chain combines TRBV12-5 with TRBJ1-3; 10 bases map to TRBD1. The CDR3 runs to 19 residues. The V gene end was trimmed by 0 bases and the J gene end by 0 bases; junction bases not matched to a gene: 8. Germline CDR1 and CDR2: LGHNT and FRNRAP. The CDR3: CASGLVPDRGTFSGNTIYF. The DNA for the CDR3 is TGTGCTAGTGGTTTGGTACCGGACAGGGGGACATTCTCTGGAAACACCATATATTTT.

V usage is TRBV5-1 and J usage is TRBJ2-1, with TRBD1 matching 11 bases. The CDR3 spans 15 residues. The germline V gene encodes CDR1 SGHRS and CDR2 YFSETQ. Losses at the gene ends were 4 bases for V and 4 bases for J; bases not matched to a gene: 4. The CDR3 DNA reads TGCGCCAGCAGCACCGGACAGGGGGCTTACAATGAGCAGTTCTTC. As protein: CASSTGQGAYNEQFF.

As regards this clone: Germline is not matched at one junction end, which may reflect a read error. This rearrangement joins TRBV7-7 to TRBJ1-1; D remains ambiguous. The CDR3 totals 13 residues. CDR1 is SSHAT, CDR2 FNYEAQ, per germline (reference sequence). The CDR3 reads CASSLRLNTEAFF. The DNA for the CDR3 is TGTGCTAGCAGCTTAAGATTGAACACTGAAGCTTTCTTT.

The CDR3 DNA follows: TGCGCCAGCAGCCACCGGGACAGGGATGGCTACACCTTC. Encoded protein: CASSHRDRDGYTF. The chain links TRBV4-1 to TRBJ1-2; 9 nucleotides line up with TRBD1. This CDR3 region has 13 residues. The ends lost 3 bases at V and 6 bases at J; junction bases unmatched: 2. Germline lookup yields CDR1 MGHRA and CDR2 YSYEKL.